The entry below gives a single TCR beta chain sequence along with its context. The antigen remains unidentified. As the template, RNA transcripts were used to amplify TCR beta CDR3 regions. First-round RT-PCR relied on HTBI primers, and a second-round multiplex PCR came next. TCRdb processed the multiplex PCR reads anew with MiXCR; each CDR3 protein has one entry. The data hold about 230,000 distinct CDR3 sequences, with about 46% observed a single time. The sample is drawn from a study of Graves' ophthalmopathy and Graves' hyperthyroidism. The wider study: The authors collected peripheral blood at initial diagnosis, before any treatment. General observations from the study: Detection in blood was also observed for most expanded thyroid clonotypes above 0.001 frequency.

The PBMCs used were ones drawn from about 9.3 ml of fresh peripheral blood. Germline-derived CDR1 and CDR2 are SGDLS and YYNGEE. The CDR3 totals 13 residues. V was pared by 4 bases and J by 6 bases, with 13 bases between. The V call is TRBV9, the J call TRBJ1-2; D perhaps matches TRBD1 (6 bases). What was sequenced was peripheral blood. The receptor was derived from an adult man with Graves' ophthalmopathy. The DNA for the CDR3 is TGTGCCAGCAGCCCCCTTAGGGGGGATGGCTACACCTTC. Protein product: CASSPLRGDGYTF.